This note documents a single T cell receptor (beta chain) sequence. Its antigen is as yet unknown. The CDR3 is 14 residues long. Trimming took off 4 bases at V and 2 bases at J, with 11 bases between the two ends. CDR1 MNHEY and CDR2 SVGEGT come from the germline V gene. This specimen comes from a study of T cell repertoires in cytomegalovirus infection. The study, taken as a whole, reports: Within the response measured ex vivo, HLA-C-restricted CMV-specific TCR beta clonotypes were dominant.

Each CDR3 protein is one row after TCRdb ran MiXCR on the reads. The sample has hundreds of thousands of distinct CDR3 sequences, more than 30% seen once. The origin of this receptor is a human donor in good health (CMV status not recorded). Some clones in this sample may be carry-over from other donors' samples. The rearrangement links TRBV6-2 or TRBV6-3 to TRBJ2-5; D perhaps matches TRBD2 (5 bases). This specimen consisted of cultured PBMCs, obtained from culture after CMV antigen stimulation. The CDR3 region is CASSFSGLQETQYF. The CDR3 bases are TGTGCCAGCAGTTTCAGCGGCTTACAAGAGACCCAGTACTTC.